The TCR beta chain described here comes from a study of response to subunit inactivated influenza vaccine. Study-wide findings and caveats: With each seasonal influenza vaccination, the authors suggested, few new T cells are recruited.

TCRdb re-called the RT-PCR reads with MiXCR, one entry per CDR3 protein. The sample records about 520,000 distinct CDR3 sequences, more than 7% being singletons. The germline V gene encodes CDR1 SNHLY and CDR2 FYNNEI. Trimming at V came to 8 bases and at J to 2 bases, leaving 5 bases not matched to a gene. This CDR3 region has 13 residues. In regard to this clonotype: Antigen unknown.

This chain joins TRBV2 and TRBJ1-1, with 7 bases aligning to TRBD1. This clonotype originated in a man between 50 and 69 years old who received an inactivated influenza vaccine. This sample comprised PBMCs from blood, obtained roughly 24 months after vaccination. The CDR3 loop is CASQTGHNTEAFF. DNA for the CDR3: TGTGCCAGCCAGACAGGGCATAACACTGAAGCTTTCTTT.